Here is one TCR beta chain with its context. Its specificity is unknown. Amplified TCR beta CDR3 regions were obtained using RNA transcripts as template. HTBI primers primed a first-round RT-PCR, and a second-round multiplex PCR followed. TCRdb ran MiXCR on the multiplex PCR reads and lists one entry per CDR3 protein. The sample lists under 800,000 distinct CDR3 sequences, 22% occurring once. The sample belongs to a study of Graves' ophthalmopathy and Graves' hyperthyroidism. Turning to the study itself: Prior to any treatment, peripheral blood was collected at the time of initial diagnosis.

The length of the CDR3 is 16 residues. Between the trimmed V and J ends, which lost 7 bases and 7 bases, there was a span of 25 bases. The V gene's germline CDR1 is MNHNS and CDR2 SASEGT. Study results and limitations: Ophthalmopathy cases were distinguished from stable hyperthyroidism by a 13-signature model, reaching 85% to 90% sensitivity and about 81% specificity.

Sample: peripheral blood. V usage is TRBV6-1 and J usage is TRBJ1-1; weak D call: TRBD1 (6 bases). The receptor's source is a woman between 18 and 29 years old with stable Graves' hyperthyroidism. Some clones in this sample may be carry-over from other donors' samples. CDR3 nucleotide sequence: TGTGCCAGCAACCTGGGAGTGGGGGCCGGGGGGCGTGAAGCTTTCTTT. This gives the protein CASNLGVGAGGREAFF.